Each of the 26 T cell receptor beta chains below was sequenced from the same sample in a study of CD8+CD57+ T cells in acquired aplastic anemia. Sequencing was done on patients that had shown CD8+CD57+ cell expansion by flow cytometry. TCR beta VDJ and CDR3 profiles were obtained from a genomic DNA template. TCRdb re-analysed the reads in MiXCR, keeping a single row per CDR3 protein. The table has about 170,000 distinct CDR3 sequences, more than 45% seen once; the top ten hold more than 0.95%. Sequences were obtained from sorted CD4+, CD8+, or CD8+CD57+ T cells (not recorded which) from PBMCs. The receptors derive from a human donor with aplastic anemia.

The sample holds many counts of this clonotype. The rearrangement uses TRBV6-1 and TRBJ1-5; TRBD1 matches 8 bases. In germline, CDR1 is MNHNS, CDR2 SASEGT. V was pared by 5 bases and J by 5 bases, with 5 bases of the junction left unmatched. CDR3 length: 14 residues. The CDR3 DNA follows: TGTGCCAGCAGTACCAGGGGGCCGGATCAGCCCCAGCATTTT. This gives the protein CASSTRGPDQPQHF.

V gene TRBV19 combines with J gene TRBJ2-4; D might be TRBD1 (6 bases). CDR1 is LNHDA and CDR2 is SQIVND in the germline V gene (reference sequence). This CDR3 is built from 14 residues. V was pared by 5 bases and J by 2 bases, with 10 bases between. The CDR3 nucleotides are TGTGCCAGTAGTCCTACAGGGACCAAAAACATTCAGTACTTC. Protein sequence: CASSPTGTKNIQYF.

This clonotype was found many times. This chain connects TRBV5-1 to TRBJ1-3, with D unclear. V was trimmed by 0 bases and J by 4 bases, leaving 11 bases between them. The CDR3 contains 15 residues. Germline values: CDR1 SGHRS, CDR2 YFSETQ. The CDR3: CASSLALGYGNTIYF. Here the CDR3 DNA reads TGCGCCAGCAGCTTGGCTCTCGGGTACGGAAACACCATATATTTT.

This clonotype was counted a single time. A much larger clone differs from this one at a single base, so this may be a read error. This chain links TRBV5-1 with TRBJ2-2; 8 bases are shared with TRBD1. CDR1 SGHRS and CDR2 YFSETQ come from the germline V gene. CDR3 length: 15 residues. CDR3 region: CASSLGQGNTGELSF. CDR3 sequence (DNA): TGCGCCAGCAGCTTGGGACAGGGGAACACCGGGGAGCTGTCTTTT.

The rearrangement joins TRBV29-1 to TRBJ1-1, with a tentative D call TRBD1 (5 bases). Trimming stripped 5 bases from V and 6 bases from J, with 10 bases between. Germline assignment: CDR1 SQVTM and CDR2 ANQGSEA. The CDR3 covers 11 residues. CDR3 residues: CSVSTGPEAFF. DNA of the CDR3: TGCAGCGTTAGTACAGGACCTGAAGCTTTCTTT.

This clonotype appeared many times. V usage is TRBV11-2 and J usage is TRBJ2-2; D is ambiguous. V lost 5 bases to trimming and J lost 6 bases, with 13 bases between them. The CDR3 sequence is 14 residues long. The germline V gene encodes CDR1 SGHAT and CDR2 FQNNGV. In nucleotides, the CDR3 is TGTGCCAGCAGCCCCCCTTTGGTGTCCGGGGAGCTGTTTTTT. This sequence encodes CASSPPLVSGELFF.

To note about this clonotype: Being one base from a much bigger clone, this may be a read error. The conserved phenylalanine or tryptophan is not found at the CDR3 terminus, so this likely reflects a read error. The V gene is TRBV12-3 or TRBV12-4, the J gene TRBJ1-2; TRBD1 agrees at 10 bases. Trimming took 5 bases from V and 0 from J; bases not matched to a gene: 3. CDR3 length: 15 residues. The CDR3 loop reads CASSGQGGANYGYTS. DNA of the CDR3: TGTGCCAGCAGTGGACAGGGGGGGGCTAACTATGGCTACACCTCC.

Concerning this clonotype: A read error may account for a junction end that differs from germline. The rearrangement uses TRBV20-1 and TRBJ2-5, with D possibly being TRBD1 or TRBD2 (5 bases each). Germline CDR1 and CDR2: DFQATT and SNEGSKA (reference sequence). CDR3 size: 14 residues. CDR3 region: CGAPLGPFQGTQYF. The DNA of the CDR3 is TGCGGTGCTCCCTTGGGACCGTTCCAAGGGACCCAGTACTTC.

This clonotype was picked up many times. The V and J genes are TRBV3-1 and TRBJ2-7; D possibly corresponds to TRBD2 (6 bases). Trimming removed 4 bases from V and 2 bases from J, with 12 bases in between. This CDR3 spans 14 amino acids. The V gene's germline CDR1 is LGHDT and CDR2 YNNKEL (reference sequence). This CDR3 is CASSPGDDTYEQYF. In DNA, the CDR3 is TGTGCCAGCAGCCCGGGGGATGATACCTACGAGCAGTACTTC.

In the case of this clonotype: This is likely a read error, given that the CDR3 carries no conserved phenylalanine or tryptophan at its end. The rearrangement joins TRBV3-1 to TRBJ2-1, with D perhaps TRBD1 (5 bases). Per germline, CDR1 LGHDT and CDR2 YNNKEL (reference sequence). The CDR3 sequence is 12 residues long. Trimming pared 3 bases from V and 9 bases from J, leaving 9 bases between. CDR3 sequence: CASSHGAGEQFL. The CDR3 DNA follows: TGTGCCAGCAGCCATGGGGCAGGTGAGCAGTTCCTC.

The chain has TRBV7-3 and TRBJ1-2, with D possibly TRBD1 on 6 matching bases. The CDR3 is 12 amino acids. Germline V lookup: CDR1 SGHTA, CDR2 FQGTGA. V lost 4 bases and J lost 8, with 11 bases in between. The CDR3 DNA reads TGTGCCAGCAGCTCGGCAGGGGACGGCTACACCTTC. It specifies CASSSAGDGYTF.

The chain combines TRBV24-1 with TRBJ2-3, with D maybe TRBD2 (6 bases). Germline CDR1 and CDR2: KGHDR and SFDVKD. The CDR3 is 15 amino acids. Trimming took 9 bases from V and 2 from J, leaving 17 bases between them. The CDR3 sequence is CATGERGTSTDTQYF. The CDR3 nucleotides are TGTGCCACCGGAGAACGGGGGACCTCCACAGATACGCAGTATTTT.

This chain links TRBV19 with TRBJ2-2; D is uncertain. Germline V gene sequence: CDR1 LNHDA, CDR2 SQIVND (reference sequence). The CDR3 has 13 amino acids. V was shortened by 6 bases and J by 5 bases, with 10 bases between the two germline ends. This CDR3 reads CASSQSRTGELFF. In nucleotides, the CDR3 is TGTGCCAGTAGCCAGAGTAGGACCGGGGAGCTGTTTTTT.

This clonotype was observed many times. The CDR3 sequence is CASSLTTGDSEAFF. CDR3 bases: TGTGCCAGCAGCTTAACAACAGGGGATTCTGAAGCTTTCTTT. V is TRBV7-9 and J is TRBJ1-1, with 7 bases aligning to TRBD1. This CDR3 spans 14 amino acids. The germline V gene has CDR1 SEHNR and CDR2 FQNEAQ (reference sequence). The V gene end was trimmed by 2 bases and the J gene end by 6 bases; junction bases not matched to a gene: 6.

This chain uses TRBV25-1 with TRBJ2-3; a weak D match, TRBD2 (6 bases). CDR3 length: 15 residues. The V gene lost 3 bases and the J gene lost 2 bases, with 12 bases spanning the gap. The germline gives CDR1 MGHDK, CDR2 SYGVNS. DNA for the CDR3: TGTGCCAGCAGTGACAGTGGAGGGATCACAGATACGCAGTATTTT. As protein: CASSDSGGITDTQYF.

This chain uses TRBV9 with TRBJ1-2; 10 positions match TRBD1. The CDR3 covers 18 residues. Trimming removed 1 base from V and 3 bases from J; junction bases left unmatched: 12. Germline V gene sequence: CDR1 SGDLS, CDR2 YYNGEE. This chain's CDR3 is CASSVPQPPGQGHYGYTF. In DNA, the CDR3 is TGTGCCAGCAGCGTACCTCAGCCCCCGGGACAGGGGCACTATGGCTACACCTTC. The full variable domain, completed using reference TRBV9 and TRBJ1-2, is DSGVTQTPKHLITATGQRVTLRCSPRSGDLSVYWYQQSLDQGLQFLIQYYNGEERAKGNILERFSAQQFPDLHSELNLSSLELGDSALYFCASSVPQPPGQGHYGYTFGSGTRLTVV.

Concerning this clonotype: Germline is not matched at one junction end, which may reflect a read error. The gene calls are TRBV7-2 and TRBJ1-6, with no clear D. Germline lookup yields CDR1 SGHTA and CDR2 FQGNSA. CDR3 size: 14 residues. The CDR3 DNA follows: TGTGCCAGCAGTGAGGGCTCCTATAATTCGCCCCTCCACTTT. It is translated as CASSEGSYNSPLHF.

The chain combines TRBV6-1 with TRBJ1-6; 11 positions agree with TRBD1. V trimming: 4 bases; J trimming: 10 bases; junction bases outside the gene matches: 6. This CDR3 contains 15 residues. The germline V gene encodes CDR1 MNHNS and CDR2 SASEGT. CDR3 sequence reads: CASSAGGTGGSPLHF. The CDR3 DNA sequence: TGTGCCAGCAGTGCGGGGGGGACAGGGGGATCACCCCTCCACTTT.

The rearrangement uses TRBV7-6 and TRBJ2-3, with TRBD2 matching over 10 bases. Germline CDR1 reads SGHVS; CDR2 reads FNYEAQ. The length of the CDR3 is 18 residues. V lost 0 bases and J lost 7; bases outside the gene matches: 13. The CDR3 loop is CASSLAMPSGRAMNTQYF. CDR3 sequence (DNA): TGTGCCAGCAGCTTAGCAATGCCCAGCGGGAGGGCCATGAATACGCAGTATTTT.

This clonotype was seen repeatedly, ten times or more. The rearrangement links TRBV19 to TRBJ2-6; possibly TRBD2 for D (6 bases). Trimming removed 7 bases from V and 1 base from J, with 11 bases in between. Germline values: CDR1 LNHDA, CDR2 SQIVND (reference sequence). The CDR3 consists of 15 residues. Written as DNA, the CDR3 is TGTGCCAGTACTCCGGAGGGTTCTGGGGCCAACGTCCTGACTTTC. This encodes CASTPEGSGANVLTF.

This clonotype was counted ten times or more. The gene calls are TRBV5-4 and TRBJ2-2; no clear D gene. The CDR3 runs to 13 residues. Germline CDR1 is SGHNT and CDR2 is YYREEE (reference sequence). The V end was cut by 0 bases, the J end by 5 bases, with 5 bases between. CDR3 nucleotides: TGTGCCAGCAGCTTGGTTTCAACCGGGGAGCTGTTTTTT. This sequence encodes CASSLVSTGELFF. Full variable domain (missing parts from reference TRBV5-4 and TRBJ2-2): ETGVTQSPTHLIKTRGQQVTLRCSSQSGHNTVSWYQQALGQGPQFIFQYYREEENGRGNFPPRFSGLQFPNYSSELNVNALELDDSALYLCASSLVSTGELFFGEGSRLTVL.

The chain carries TRBV10-3 and TRBJ2-7, with D perhaps TRBD1 (6 bases). The germline V gene encodes CDR1 ENHRY and CDR2 SYGVKD. The CDR3 length is 15 residues. Trimming stripped 10 bases from V and 3 bases from J, with 22 bases between. As DNA, the CDR3 is TGTGCCAGCAGCTACAACCTACAGGGAAGCTACGAGCAGTACTTC. It codes for CASSYNLQGSYEQYF.

This clonotype was counted ten times or more. The rearrangement links TRBV29-1 to TRBJ2-5, with a tentative D call TRBD2 (5 bases). Trimming shortened V by 3 bases and J by 7 bases, and 15 bases separated the two germline ends. Germline CDR1 and CDR2: SQVTM and ANQGSEA. CDR3 length: 13 amino acids. CDR3 protein: CSVEGSRRGTQYF. CDR3 nucleotides: TGCAGCGTTGAGGGCAGCCGCCGGGGGACCCAGTACTTC. The complete variable domain, with remaining parts taken from reference TRBV29-1 and TRBJ2-5, reads SAVISQKPSRDICQRGTSLTIQCQVDSQVTMMFWYRQQPGQSLTLIATANQGSEATYESGFVIDKFPISRPNLTFSTLTVSNMSPEDSSIYLCSVEGSRRGTQYFGPGTRLLVL.

V is TRBV5-1 and J is TRBJ1-2; D uncertain. CDR1 is SGHRS, CDR2 YFSETQ, per germline. The CDR3 loop spans 12 amino acids. The V and J ends lost 2 bases and 4 bases respectively, with 6 bases between them. The CDR3 loop is CASSLATYGYTF. DNA for the CDR3: TGCGCCAGCAGCTTAGCTACCTATGGCTACACCTTC.

Worth noting for this clonotype: Because the CDR3 is missing its conserved closing phenylalanine or tryptophan, this is likely a read error. The rearrangement links TRBV10-3 to TRBJ1-2, with D hard to call. This CDR3 region has 13 residues. Germline assignment: CDR1 ENHRY and CDR2 SYGVKD. Between the trimmed V and J ends, which lost 3 bases and 2 bases, there was a span of 7 bases. The chain's CDR3 is CAISEGRNYGYTS. The CDR3 coding sequence is TGTGCCATCAGTGAAGGCAGAAACTATGGCTACACCTCC.

On this clonotype itself: The CDR3 ends on some other residue instead of the conserved phenylalanine or tryptophan, so this is likely a read error. The chain couples TRBV7-2 to TRBJ1-2; 10 bases agree with TRBD1. The CDR3 runs to 13 residues. Per germline, CDR1 SGHTA and CDR2 FQGNSA. CDR3 in amino acids: CASSPGQGGGYTL. The CDR3 region has the DNA TGCGCCAGCAGCCCTGGACAGGGGGGTGGCTACACCCTC.